The clone carrying this TCR beta chain was found a few times. Looked up from germline, CDR1 is SNHLY and CDR2 is FYNNEI. Trimming removed 3 bases from V and 1 base from J, with 10 bases in between. The CDR3 covers 15 residues. This record belongs to a study of human T cells and chemical hapten exposure. Per the study methods: Samples contained a median of about 100,000 TCRs, with a range of roughly 23,224 to 700,000. TCRdb redid the calling of the RACE reads with MiXCR, one entry per CDR3 protein. The V and J calls reflect TCRdb's pipeline rather than the authors' work. The sample lists fewer than 350,000 distinct CDR3 sequences; 7.5% to 8% were seen once. Time point denoted: pre-sensitization, week 0. Treatment here: therapeutic diphenylcyclopropenone sensitization with weekly scalp DPC. At every patch-test visit, blood was drawn before the patch test was applied.

This TCR was recovered from a man younger than 30 with alopecia areata. Some clones in this sample may be carry-over from other donors' samples. The rearrangement uses TRBV2 and TRBJ1-5; D ambiguous. The source was whole blood, collected in connection with sensitization to the hapten diphenylcyclopropenone (DPC). The CDR3 region is CASSEGLASNQPQHF. The CDR3 DNA sequence: TGTGCCAGCAGTGAGGGCCTGGCCAGCAATCAGCCCCAGCATTTT.